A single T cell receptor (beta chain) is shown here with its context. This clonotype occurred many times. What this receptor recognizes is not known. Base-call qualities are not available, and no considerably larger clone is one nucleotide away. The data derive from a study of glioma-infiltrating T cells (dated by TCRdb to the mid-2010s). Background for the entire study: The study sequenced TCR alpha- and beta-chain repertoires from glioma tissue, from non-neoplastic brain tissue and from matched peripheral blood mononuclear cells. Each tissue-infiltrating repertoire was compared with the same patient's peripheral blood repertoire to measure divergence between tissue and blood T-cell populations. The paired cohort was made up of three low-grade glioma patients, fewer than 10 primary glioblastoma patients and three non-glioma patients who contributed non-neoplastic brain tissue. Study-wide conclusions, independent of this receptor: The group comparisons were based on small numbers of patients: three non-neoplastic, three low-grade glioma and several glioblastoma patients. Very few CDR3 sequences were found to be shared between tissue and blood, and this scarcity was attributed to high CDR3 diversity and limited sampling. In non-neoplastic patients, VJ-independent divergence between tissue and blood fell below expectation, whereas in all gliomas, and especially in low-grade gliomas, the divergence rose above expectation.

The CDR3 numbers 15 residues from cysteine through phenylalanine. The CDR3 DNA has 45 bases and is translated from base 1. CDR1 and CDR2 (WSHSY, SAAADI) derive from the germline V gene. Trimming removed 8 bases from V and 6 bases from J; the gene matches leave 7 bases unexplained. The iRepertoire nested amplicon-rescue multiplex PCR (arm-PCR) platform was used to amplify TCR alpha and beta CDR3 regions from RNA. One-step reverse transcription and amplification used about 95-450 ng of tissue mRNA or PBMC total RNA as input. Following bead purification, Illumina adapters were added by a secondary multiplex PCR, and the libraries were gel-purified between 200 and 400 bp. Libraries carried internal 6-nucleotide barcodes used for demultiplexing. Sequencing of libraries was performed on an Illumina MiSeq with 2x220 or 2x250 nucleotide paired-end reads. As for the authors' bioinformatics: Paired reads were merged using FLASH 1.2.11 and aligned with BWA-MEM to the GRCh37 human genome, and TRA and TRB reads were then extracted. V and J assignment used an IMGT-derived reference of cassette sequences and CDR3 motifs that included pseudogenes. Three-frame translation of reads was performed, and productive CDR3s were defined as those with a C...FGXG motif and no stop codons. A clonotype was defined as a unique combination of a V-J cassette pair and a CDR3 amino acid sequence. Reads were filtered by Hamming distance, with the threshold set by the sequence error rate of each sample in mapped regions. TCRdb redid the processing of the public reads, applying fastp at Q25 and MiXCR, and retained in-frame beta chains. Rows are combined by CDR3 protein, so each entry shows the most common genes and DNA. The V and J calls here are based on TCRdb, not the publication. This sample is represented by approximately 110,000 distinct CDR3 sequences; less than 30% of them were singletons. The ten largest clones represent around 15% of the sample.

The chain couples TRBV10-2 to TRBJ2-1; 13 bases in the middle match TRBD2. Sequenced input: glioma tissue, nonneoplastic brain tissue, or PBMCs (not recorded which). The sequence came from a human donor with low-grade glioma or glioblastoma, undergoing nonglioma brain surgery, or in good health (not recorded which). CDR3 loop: CASSGLAGVGNEQFF. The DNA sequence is TGCGCCAGCTCCGGACTAGCGGGAGTAGGCAATGAGCAGTTCTTC.